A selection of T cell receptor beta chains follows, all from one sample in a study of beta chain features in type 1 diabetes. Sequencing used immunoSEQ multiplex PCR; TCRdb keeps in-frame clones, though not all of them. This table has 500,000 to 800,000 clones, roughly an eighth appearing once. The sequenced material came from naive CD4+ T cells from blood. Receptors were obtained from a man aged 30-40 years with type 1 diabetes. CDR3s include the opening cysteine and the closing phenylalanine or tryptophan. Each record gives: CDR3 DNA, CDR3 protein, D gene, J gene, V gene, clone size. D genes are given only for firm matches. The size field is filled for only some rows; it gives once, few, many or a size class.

cdr3_nt: TGCAGTGTTATAATTAACTATGGCTACACCTTC; cdr3_aa: CSVIINYGYTF; d_call: .; j_call: TRBJ1-2; v_call: TRBV20-1; clone_size: few
cdr3_nt: TGTGCCAGCAGTTCCCGGGGGGTCAACACAGATACGCAGTATTTT; cdr3_aa: CASSSRGVNTDTQYF; d_call: TRBD2; j_call: TRBJ2-3; v_call: TRBV28; clone_size: few
cdr3_nt: TGTGCCAGCCAGCTAGTGCGGGACAGCAGAGAGACCCAGTACTTC; cdr3_aa: CASQLVRDSRETQYF; d_call: .; j_call: TRBJ2-5; v_call: TRBV6-1; clone_size: .
cdr3_nt: TGTGCCACCAGCAGAGATCCATTTGCGGCCAATCAGCCCCAGCATTTT; cdr3_aa: CATSRDPFAANQPQHF; d_call: .; j_call: TRBJ1-5; v_call: TRBV15; clone_size: .
cdr3_nt: TGTGCCAGTAGCTTCTACGGGGGACAGAATGAAAAACTGTTTTTT; cdr3_aa: CASSFYGGQNEKLFF; d_call: TRBD1; j_call: TRBJ1-4; v_call: TRBV19; clone_size: .
cdr3_nt: TGTGCCAGCAGTTCGACTAGCACTGCCTACGAGCAGTACTTC; cdr3_aa: CASSSTSTAYEQYF; d_call: TRBD2; j_call: TRBJ2-7; v_call: TRBV27; clone_size: few
cdr3_nt: TGTGCCAGCAGCCACGGCGGGGGAGGAAGAGTGTACACTGAAGCTTTCTTT; cdr3_aa: CASSHGGGGRVYTEAFF; d_call: .; j_call: TRBJ1-1; v_call: TRBV7-8; clone_size: few
cdr3_nt: TGTGCCAGCAGCTTCTTGGAGGAGGTCTTC; cdr3_aa: CASSFLEEVF; d_call: .; j_call: TRBJ2-1; v_call: TRBV7-9; clone_size: few
cdr3_nt: TGTGCCAGCAGTTTACCCGGGGGGGATTACAATGAGCAGTTCTTC; cdr3_aa: CASSLPGGDYNEQFF; d_call: TRBD2; j_call: TRBJ2-1; v_call: TRBV28; clone_size: few
cdr3_nt: TGCGCCAGCAGCCAAGATACAGGATATTTCTATGGCTACACCTTC; cdr3_aa: CASSQDTGYFYGYTF; d_call: .; j_call: TRBJ1-2; v_call: TRBV4-3; clone_size: few
cdr3_nt: TGTGCCAGCTCACCGAGGGACTCAAATGAAAAACTGTTTTTT; cdr3_aa: CASSPRDSNEKLFF; d_call: .; j_call: TRBJ1-4; v_call: TRBV18; clone_size: .
cdr3_nt: TGTGCCAGCGGATTCCCCGGGCGTCCGAGCTCCTACAATGAGCAGTTCTTC; cdr3_aa: CASGFPGRPSSYNEQFF; d_call: .; j_call: TRBJ2-1; v_call: TRBV6-4; clone_size: few
cdr3_nt: TGTGCCAGCAGCGAGAACTTAGGACAGTCAACTAATGAAAAACTGTTTTTT; cdr3_aa: CASSENLGQSTNEKLFF; d_call: .; j_call: TRBJ1-4; v_call: TRBV9; clone_size: .
cdr3_nt: TGTGCCAGCAGCTTGGTCAGTAACAATAATGAAAAACTGTTTTTT; cdr3_aa: CASSLVSNNNEKLFF; d_call: .; j_call: TRBJ1-4; v_call: TRBV5-6; clone_size: .
cdr3_nt: TGTGCCAGCAGTTCGACAGGGGGCGCCGATGGCTACACCTTC; cdr3_aa: CASSSTGGADGYTF; d_call: TRBD1; j_call: TRBJ1-2; v_call: TRBV6-5; clone_size: few
cdr3_nt: TGCAGCGTTGAAACCGGCCTGGGCACTGAAGCTTTCTTT; cdr3_aa: CSVETGLGTEAFF; d_call: .; j_call: TRBJ1-1; v_call: TRBV29-1; clone_size: few
cdr3_nt: TGTGCCAGCAGTCTCAGACGGGACAGCTCCTACGAGCAGTACTTC; cdr3_aa: CASSLRRDSSYEQYF; d_call: TRBD1; j_call: TRBJ2-7; v_call: TRBV11-2; clone_size: .
cdr3_nt: TGTGCCAGTAGTATTCCCAATTTAGGTGAGCAGTTCTTC; cdr3_aa: CASSIPNLGEQFF; d_call: .; j_call: TRBJ2-1; v_call: TRBV19; clone_size: .
cdr3_nt: TGCGCCAGCAGCCGTACACCGGGACAGGGGGTGAATGAGCAGTTCTTC; cdr3_aa: CASSRTPGQGVNEQFF; d_call: TRBD1; j_call: TRBJ2-1; v_call: TRBV5-1; clone_size: .
cdr3_nt: TGTGCCAGCGGCCTAGGGGTGAATGAGCAGTTCTTC; cdr3_aa: CASGLGVNEQFF; d_call: .; j_call: TRBJ2-1; v_call: TRBV2; clone_size: few
cdr3_nt: TGCGCCAGCAGCCAACCCCGGGGAGGGAGAGAGACCCAGTACTTC; cdr3_aa: CASSQPRGGRETQYF; d_call: TRBD2; j_call: TRBJ2-5; v_call: TRBV5-1; clone_size: .
cdr3_nt: TGTGCCAGCAGTGGAGGGTTTTTAGGCAATCAGCCCCAGCATTTT; cdr3_aa: CASSGGFLGNQPQHF; d_call: .; j_call: TRBJ1-5; v_call: TRBV2; clone_size: few
cdr3_nt: TGTGCCACCAGCAGAGATCCTCAGACAGCTTTGGAGCAGTATTTT; cdr3_aa: CATSRDPQTALEQYF; d_call: .; j_call: TRBJ2-3; v_call: TRBV15; clone_size: .
cdr3_nt: TGTGCCAGCCGCCGGGAGACCTACGAGCAGTACTTC; cdr3_aa: CASRRETYEQYF; d_call: .; j_call: TRBJ2-7; v_call: TRBV7-2; clone_size: few
cdr3_nt: TGTGCCAGCAGTGTAGCAGGGCGGACTTACACCGGGGAGCTGTTTTTT; cdr3_aa: CASSVAGRTYTGELFF; d_call: .; j_call: TRBJ2-2; v_call: TRBV6-1; clone_size: .
cdr3_nt: TGTGCCAGCAGCCGGTTACAGGGGTCGACCTACGAGCAGTACTTC; cdr3_aa: CASSRLQGSTYEQYF; d_call: TRBD1; j_call: TRBJ2-7; v_call: TRBV14; clone_size: few
cdr3_nt: TGTGCCAGCTCTTCGGGGAACTACGAGCAGTACTTC; cdr3_aa: CASSSGNYEQYF; d_call: .; j_call: TRBJ2-7; v_call: TRBV18; clone_size: .
cdr3_nt: TGCAGCGTTGTAGCAGGGTTGGGTAGCACTGAAGCTTTCTTT; cdr3_aa: CSVVAGLGSTEAFF; d_call: .; j_call: TRBJ1-1; v_call: TRBV29-1; clone_size: few
cdr3_nt: TGTGCCAGCAGTTTAGGGATTAACTATGGCTACACCTTC; cdr3_aa: CASSLGINYGYTF; d_call: .; j_call: TRBJ1-2; v_call: TRBV28; clone_size: few
cdr3_nt: TGTGCCATCAGTTCGCGGGGGCCGCCCGGCCAAGGAGAGACCCAGTACTTC; cdr3_aa: CAISSRGPPGQGETQYF; d_call: .; j_call: TRBJ2-5; v_call: TRBV10-3; clone_size: few
cdr3_nt: TGTGCCAGCAGCTTATGGCAGTTTACCTACGAGCAGTACTTC; cdr3_aa: CASSLWQFTYEQYF; d_call: .; j_call: TRBJ2-7; v_call: TRBV7-2; clone_size: few
cdr3_nt: TGTGCCATCCGGGCAGACACTGAAGCTTTCTTT; cdr3_aa: CAIRADTEAFF; d_call: .; j_call: TRBJ1-1; v_call: TRBV10-3; clone_size: few